The 24 T cell receptor beta chains reported below all come from one sample, sequenced in a study of blood T cell repertoires in COVID-19 (TCRdb year 2020). Libraries came from the immunoSEQ multiplex PCR assay. TCRdb obtained this table from immuneACCESS and retained in-frame rearrangements with V and J assigned. These tables miss some clones; where compared with another copy, unresolved V genes account for less than half of the shortfall, and the remainder is unexplained. For this sample the table gives around 60,000 clones, of which around 91% were detected only once. The top ten hold 18% of the sample. What was sequenced was peripheral blood. These receptors all stem from a woman aged 60-70 years with COVID-19, enrolled during active disease.

This chain uses TRBV7-2 with TRBJ2-1; weak D call: TRBD2 (6 bases). The germline V gene encodes CDR1 SGHTA and CDR2 FQGNSA. CDR3 size: 14 residues. V lost 1 base, J lost 7 bases, and 11 bases lay in between. For the CDR3, the DNA is TGTGCCAGCAGCTTAGGGCTAGCGAGGAATGAGCAGTTCTTC. Protein: CASSLGLARNEQFF.

V and J are TRBV6-5 and TRBJ2-7; D might be TRBD2 (6 bases). V lost 0 bases and J 0 bases, leaving 9 bases between the germline ends. CDR1 and CDR2 from the germline V gene are MNHEY and SVGAGI. The CDR3 has 15 amino acids. In DNA form, the CDR3 reads TGTGCCAGCAGTTACTCCTACGGGAGCTCCTACGAGCAGTACTTC. Translating it yields CASSYSYGSSYEQYF.

The chain combines TRBV4-1 with TRBJ2-7, with TRBD1 matching over 11 bases. The CDR3 totals 16 residues. CDR1 is MGHRA and CDR2 is YSYEKL in the germline V gene. V lost 4 bases to trimming and J lost 5 bases; unmatched junction nucleotides: 10. The CDR3 DNA sequence: TGCGCCAGCAGCCCAAGATCCGGGACAGGGGGGAACGAGCAGTACTTC. Residues: CASSPRSGTGGNEQYF.

This chain joins TRBV19 and TRBJ2-1, with a possible D match to TRBD1 (8 bases). V was clipped by 6 bases and J by 1 base, with 25 bases between them. This CDR3 comprises 19 residues. The germline CDR1 and CDR2 sequences are LNHDA and SQIVND (reference sequence). The CDR3 spells CASSDRGGPHFRSYNEQFF. As DNA, the CDR3 is TGTGCCAGTAGCGACAGGGGAGGGCCCCATTTCAGGTCCTACAATGAGCAGTTCTTC.

The genes are TRBV29-1 and TRBJ2-2, with D possibly matching TRBD1 (6 bases). This CDR3 has 15 residues. The V end lost 2 bases, the J end lost 4 bases, and 14 bases lay between the germline ends. Germline V gene sequence: CDR1 SQVTM, CDR2 ANQGSEA. The DNA of the CDR3 is TGCAGCGTTGAAATAGGACAGTTTCCCACCGGGGAGCTGTTTTTT. Amino acid sequence: CSVEIGQFPTGELFF.

The chain couples TRBV14 to TRBJ1-4; maybe TRBD1 (5 bases). The CDR3 totals 15 residues. Germline assignment: CDR1 SGHDN and CDR2 FVKESK. Trimming removed 5 bases at V and 7 bases at J, with 17 bases between. The CDR3 spells CASSAAQGLFEKLFF. The CDR3 DNA is TGTGCCAGCAGCGCGGCGCAGGGTTTATTTGAAAAACTGTTTTTT.

CDR3 sequence: CASSQGANMNTEAFF. CDR3 sequence (DNA): TGCGCCAGCAGCCAAGGGGCCAACATGAACACTGAAGCTTTCTTT. The V and J genes are TRBV4-1 and TRBJ1-1; D gene uncertain. The V end lost 1 base, the J end lost 0 bases, and 9 bases lay between the germline ends. This CDR3 has 15 amino acids. From germline, CDR1 is MGHRA and CDR2 YSYEKL.

The chain links TRBV5-1 to TRBJ1-5; the match to TRBD1 covers 7 bases. Germline CDR1 is SGHRS and CDR2 is YFSETQ. V was pared by 4 bases and J by 0 bases, with 4 bases of the junction left unmatched. The CDR3 has 15 amino acids. The CDR3 nucleotides read TGCGCCAGCAGCCCAACAGGGGATAGCAATCAGCCCCAGCATTTT. It yields the protein CASSPTGDSNQPQHF.

The rearrangement joins TRBV18 to TRBJ1-6; 7 bases map to TRBD1. CDR3 size: 14 residues. Losses at the gene ends were 4 bases for V and 6 bases for J; bases not matched to a gene: 3. Germline-derived CDR1 and CDR2 are KGHSH and LQKENI. CDR3 DNA: TGTGCCAGCTCACACTGGGACAGTAATTCACCCCTCCACTTT. Amino acid sequence: CASSHWDSNSPLHF.

This clone was picked up one time. J is TRBJ1-6 and V is TRBV6-5; D ambiguous. The CDR3 sequence is 13 residues long. V was pared by 5 bases and J by 9 bases, with 11 bases between. The germline V gene has CDR1 MNHEY and CDR2 SVGAGI. This CDR3 reads CASSPLGGSPLHF. In DNA, the CDR3 is TGTGCCAGCAGTCCTCTAGGCGGTTCACCCCTCCACTTT.

J is TRBJ1-1 and V is TRBV9; 9 positions agree with TRBD1. The CDR3 extends over 15 amino acids. Unmatched junction bases numbered 2, after V lost 1 base and J lost 1 base. Germline V CDR1 and CDR2: SGDLS, YYNGEE. The CDR3 spells CASSVTGGWNTEAFF. The CDR3 DNA sequence: TGTGCCAGCAGCGTAACAGGGGGCTGGAACACTGAAGCTTTCTTT.

The rearrangement links TRBV5-1 to TRBJ1-2; D remains unclear. V lost 0 bases to trimming and J lost 0 bases, with 9 bases between them. Germline values: CDR1 SGHRS, CDR2 YFSETQ. The CDR3 extends over 15 amino acids. The CDR3, as DNA: TGCGCCAGCAGCTTGGGGGGAGGCCCTAACTATGGCTACACCTTC. This gives the protein CASSLGGGPNYGYTF.

V usage is TRBV6-5 and J usage is TRBJ2-7; no firm D call. CDR1 and CDR2 from the germline V gene are MNHEY and SVGAGI. There are 15 residues in the CDR3. Trimming removed 6 bases at V and 0 bases at J, with 15 bases between. The CDR3 protein is CASSRTLESSYEQYF. The CDR3 DNA reads as TGTGCCAGCAGCCGTACCCTTGAGAGCTCCTACGAGCAGTACTTC.

This clone has more than one count but fewer than ten. The gene calls are TRBV9 and TRBJ1-2; 11 nucleotides line up with TRBD1. The CDR3 has 14 residues. From germline, CDR1 is SGDLS and CDR2 YYNGEE. Unmatched junction bases numbered 4, after V lost 3 bases and J lost 6 bases. The CDR3 loop is CASSAGQGADGYTF. The CDR3 nucleotides read TGTGCCAGCAGCGCCGGACAGGGGGCTGATGGCTACACCTTC.

The sample holds one count of this clone. This rearrangement joins TRBV9 to TRBJ2-1, with 11 bases fitting TRBD1. The CDR3 extends over 16 amino acids. Germline V gene sequence: CDR1 SGDLS, CDR2 YYNGEE. V trimming: 3 bases; J trimming: 3 bases; junction bases outside the gene matches: 5. In DNA form, the CDR3 reads TGTGCCAGCAGCGCCGGGGACAGGGGGTTCTACAATGAGCAGTTCTTC. It yields the protein CASSAGDRGFYNEQFF. Drawing the rest from reference TRBV9 and TRBJ2-1, the complete variable domain is DSGVTQTPKHLITATGQRVTLRCSPRSGDLSVYWYQQSLDQGLQFLIQYYNGEERAKGNILERFSAQQFPDLHSELNLSSLELGDSALYFCASSAGDRGFYNEQFFGPGTRLTVL.

The gene calls are TRBV7-6 and TRBJ2-7, with TRBD2 matching over 11 bases. CDR3 length: 15 amino acids. V was clipped by 0 bases and J by 6 bases; unmatched bases: 4. CDR1 is SGHVS and CDR2 is FNYEAQ in the germline V gene. The CDR3 loop reads CASSLATSGTSEQYF. CDR3 bases: TGTGCCAGCAGCTTAGCGACTAGCGGGACTAGCGAGCAGTACTTC.

The V call is TRBV6-5, the J call TRBJ2-7; perhaps TRBD2 as D (5 bases). Germline CDR1 reads MNHEY; CDR2 reads SVGAGI. This CDR3 region has 15 residues. Trimming removed 0 bases from V and 1 base from J, with 10 bases in between. CDR3 region: CASSYSIALSYEQYF. The CDR3 DNA reads as TGTGCCAGCAGTTACTCGATAGCGCTATCCTACGAGCAGTACTTC.

The chain is built from TRBV18 and TRBJ2-7; TRBD2 is a possible D gene (6 bases). CDR3 length equals 14 residues. Per the germline V gene, CDR1 is KGHSH and CDR2 is LQKENI. V lost 3 bases and J lost 2, with 11 bases in between. CDR3 loop: CASSPRGEAYEQYF. DNA for the CDR3: TGTGCCAGCTCACCGAGAGGGGAGGCCTACGAGCAGTACTTC.

The chain employs TRBV30 and TRBJ1-2, with 10 bases fitting TRBD1. Germline CDR1 reads GTSNPN; CDR2 reads SVGIG (reference sequence). The length of the CDR3 is 14 residues. The J segment lost 4 bases and the V segment lost 0 bases, leaving 2 bases of the junction unmatched. CDR3 in DNA: TGTGCCTGGAGTGTCGACAGGGGGCTCTATGGCTACACCTTC. It specifies CAWSVDRGLYGYTF.

This rearrangement joins TRBV7-9 to TRBJ2-3; maybe TRBD2 (6 bases). The germline V gene has CDR1 SEHNR and CDR2 FQNEAQ (reference sequence). The CDR3 is made up of 16 amino acids. V was shortened by 0 bases and J by 0 bases, with 10 bases between the two germline ends. CDR3 loop: CASSLAGGLSTDTQYF. The DNA of the CDR3 is TGTGCCAGCAGCTTAGCGGGCGGACTAAGCACAGATACGCAGTATTTT.

This clone was observed a single time. The V and J genes are TRBV3-1 (or the pseudogene TRBV3-2) and TRBJ1-5; D unclear. Per germline, CDR1 LGHDT and CDR2 YNNKEL (reference sequence). CDR3 size: 15 residues. V lost 4 bases and J lost 2, with 12 bases in between. The CDR3 DNA sequence: TGTGCCAGCAGCCCCGGGGTTGGGGGCAATCAGCCCCAGCATTTT. Encoded protein: CASSPGVGGNQPQHF.

This rearrangement joins TRBV3-1 (or the pseudogene TRBV3-2) to TRBJ1-1; possible D gene TRBD1, 6 bases. The CDR3 runs 13 residues. The germline V and J ends were trimmed by 7 bases and 1 base, with 10 bases remaining between them. Germline V gene data show CDR1 as LGHDT and CDR2 as YNNKEL (reference sequence). The CDR3 DNA reads as TGTGCCAGCACCTGGACAGCGAACACTGAAGCTTTCTTT. Its protein product is CASTWTANTEAFF.

The chain links TRBV4-3 to TRBJ1-2, with TRBD1 matching over 8 bases. The CDR3 covers 14 residues. Germline assignment: CDR1 LGHNA and CDR2 YSLEER. V shed 4 bases, J shed 6 bases, and the junction held 7 bases outside the gene matches. The CDR3 region is CASSPGQGANGYTF. As DNA, the CDR3 is TGCGCCAGCAGCCCAGGCCAGGGGGCTAATGGCTACACCTTC.

The chain employs TRBV7-2 and TRBJ2-3; 13 bases align to TRBD2. The CDR3 has 19 amino acids. The germline V gene has CDR1 SGHTA and CDR2 FQGNSA. The J segment lost 4 bases and the V segment lost 0 bases, leaving 10 bases of the junction unmatched. The CDR3 protein is CASSLAPLLAGGGADTQYF. DNA of the CDR3: TGTGCCAGCAGCTTAGCGCCTTTACTAGCGGGAGGGGGTGCAGATACGCAGTATTTT.